Presented here are 2 T cell receptor beta chains from one specimen sequenced in a study of OX40 agonist ivuxolimab in advanced cancers. Produced via immunoSEQ multiplex PCR; TCRdb's table is partial and in-frame only. The sample has more than 35,000 clones, roughly 80% seen once; the top ten hold around 12%. The specimen comprised CD4+ or CD8+ T cells sorted from blood, sampled in a trial of the OX40 agonist ivuxolimab. The receptors stem from an adult with an advanced solid tumor such as melanoma, head and neck, liver or kidney cancer.

The chain combines TRBV7-9 with TRBJ2-5; D unresolved. Germline CDR1 and CDR2: SEHNR and FQNEAQ (reference sequence). The length of the CDR3 is 12 residues. V dropped 0 bases and J dropped 5 bases, with 4 bases sitting between them. The CDR3 DNA is TGTGCCAGCAGCTTAGCGGGGGAGACCCAGTACTTC. Its protein product is CASSLAGETQYF.

V gene TRBV6-5 combines with J gene TRBJ2-7, with 8 bases identical to TRBD1. J was trimmed by 0 bases and V by 2 bases; bases with no gene match: 3. The CDR3 covers 15 residues. Looked up from germline, CDR1 is MNHEY and CDR2 is SVGAGI. CDR3 amino acids: CASSYTGGSSYEQYF. For the CDR3, the DNA is TGTGCCAGCAGTTACACAGGGGGAAGCTCCTACGAGCAGTACTTC.